The 29 T cell receptor beta chains reported below all come from one sample, sequenced in a study of early T cells in non-severe SARS-CoV-2 infection. TCRdb fed the 5' RACE reads into MiXCR, producing one record per CDR3 protein. The table lists approximately 88,000 distinct CDR3 sequences, approximately 14% of them singletons. Sequenced material: whole blood. The origin of the receptors is an adult who was a healthcare worker with PCR-confirmed SARS-CoV-2 infection or an uninfected control (not recorded which).

J is TRBJ2-1 and V is TRBV14, with 7 bases that match TRBD1. The CDR3 consists of 18 residues. Per germline, CDR1 SGHDN and CDR2 FVKESK. The trim removed 0 bases at V and 3 bases at J, leaving 11 bases unmatched. CDR3 region: CASSQDNRGLTYYNEQFF. The CDR3 DNA reads TGTGCCAGCAGCCAAGATAACAGGGGATTGACATACTACAATGAGCAGTTCTTC.

Within the sample, this clonotype is medium-sized. The chain carries TRBV7-8 and TRBJ2-6, with no clear D. In germline, CDR1 is SGHVS, CDR2 FQNEAQ. The V and J ends lost 7 bases and 2 bases respectively, with 6 bases between them. The CDR3 totals 13 residues. CDR3 region: CASTYAGANVLTF. The CDR3 DNA reads as TGTGCCAGCACCTATGCTGGGGCCAACGTCCTGACTTTC.

The gene calls are TRBV4-2 and TRBJ2-1, with D possibly TRBD2 on 6 matching bases. V gave up 0 bases and J gave up 8 bases, with 11 bases separating them. This CDR3 comprises 14 residues. Germline lookup yields CDR1 LGHNA and CDR2 YNFKEQ. The CDR3 coding sequence is TGTGCCAGCAGCCAAGACCCTGGGACTGATGAGCAGTTCTTC. Its protein product is CASSQDPGTDEQFF.

In its sample, this clonotype was seen a few times. The chain carries TRBV20-1 and TRBJ2-1; the match to TRBD2 covers 9 bases. The CDR3 is 13 amino acids. Per the germline V gene, CDR1 is DFQATT and CDR2 is SNEGSKA (reference sequence). After removal of 6 bases from V and 6 bases from J, the junction contained 6 bases not matched to a gene. CDR3 region: CSATRGGLNEQFF. As DNA, the CDR3 is TGCAGTGCCACGCGGGGGGGCCTCAATGAGCAGTTCTTC.

This clonotype has at least ten counts. This rearrangement joins TRBV7-8 to TRBJ2-5, with TRBD2 matching over 9 bases. V lost 5 bases to trimming and J lost 1 base; unmatched junction nucleotides: 11. Germline lookup yields CDR1 SGHVS and CDR2 FQNEAQ. CDR3 size: 17 residues. The DNA for the CDR3 is TGTGCCAGCAGCCAGACCTGGGCGGGGGGGTTCCAAGAGACCCAGTACTTC. Translating it yields CASSQTWAGGFQETQYF.

This chain connects TRBV6-5 to TRBJ1-1; no reliable D call. Per germline, CDR1 MNHEY and CDR2 SVGAGI. The CDR3 runs 13 residues. V lost 3 bases to trimming and J lost 4 bases, with 9 bases between them. CDR3 DNA sequence: TGTGCCAGCAGTTATGGGGAGGGCACTGAAGCTTTCTTT. It yields the protein CASSYGEGTEAFF.

This clonotype has a count of ten or more. The chain joins TRBV10-3 to TRBJ1-4; TRBD1 might be the D (5 bases). V was clipped by 3 bases and J by 8 bases, with 16 bases between them. Germline values: CDR1 ENHRY, CDR2 SYGVKD. The CDR3 spans 15 residues. CDR3 in DNA: TGTGCCATCAGTGACTCCGGGGCCCCTATGGAAAAACTGTTTTTT. It is translated as CAISDSGAPMEKLFF.

The chain couples TRBV4-3 to TRBJ1-3, with D perhaps TRBD1 (6 bases). Per the germline V gene, CDR1 is LGHNA and CDR2 is YSLEER. This CDR3 is built from 16 residues. V lost 0 bases and J lost 0, with 9 bases in between. The CDR3 reads CASSQEARGSGNTIYF. The DNA of the CDR3 is TGCGCCAGCAGCCAAGAGGCCAGGGGCTCTGGAAACACCATATATTTT.

This clonotype was observed many times. The rearrangement links TRBV28 to TRBJ1-2; D not certain. The CDR3 is 12 amino acids. Trimming left V 11 bases short and J 4 bases short, with 14 bases between. Germline-derived CDR1 and CDR2 are MDHEN and SYDVKM. The CDR3 here is CASLQAPYGYTF. The CDR3 DNA follows: TGTGCCTCGTTGCAGGCCCCCTATGGCTACACCTTC.

This clonotype was observed a few times. This chain's CDR3 is CASSSGTGYTF. The CDR3 nucleotides are TGTGCCAGTAGTAGCGGGACTGGCTACACCTTC. This rearrangement joins TRBV19 to TRBJ1-2, with D possibly TRBD1 on 5 matching bases. V was shortened by 4 bases and J by 7 bases, with 7 bases between the two germline ends. Germline V gene sequence: CDR1 LNHDA, CDR2 SQIVND (reference sequence). The CDR3 has 11 residues.

This clonotype was detected only a few times. The V and J genes are TRBV6-2 or TRBV6-3 and TRBJ1-2; TRBD1 matches 11 bases. V lost 4 bases and J lost 7; bases outside the gene matches: 11. From germline, CDR1 is MNHEY and CDR2 SVGEGT. CDR3 size: 16 residues. CDR3 sequence reads: CASSSRTGGARSGYTF. The CDR3 DNA reads TGTGCCAGCAGTTCTCGGACAGGGGGCGCCAGAAGTGGCTACACCTTC.

At least ten counts were recorded for this clonotype. This chain joins TRBV14 and TRBJ2-3; D possibly uses TRBD1 or TRBD2 (5 bases each). The germline CDR1 and CDR2 sequences are SGHDN and FVKESK. This CDR3 comprises 15 residues. Trimming took 0 bases from V and 3 from J, leaving 10 bases between them. The CDR3 DNA reads as TGTGCCAGCAGCCAAGAGGGGGTATCGACAGATACGCAGTATTTT. Protein: CASSQEGVSTDTQYF. Full variable domain (remainder filled in from reference TRBV14 and TRBJ2-3): EAGVTQFPSHSVIEKGQTVTLRCDPISGHDNLYWYRRVMGKEIKFLLHFVKESKQDESGMPNNRFLAERTGGTYSTLKVQPAELEDSGVYFCASSQEGVSTDTQYFGPGTRLTVL.

The chain combines TRBV5-5 with TRBJ1-2; no reliable D call. Between the trimmed V and J ends, which lost 3 bases and 0 bases, there was a span of 12 bases. CDR1 SGHKS and CDR2 YYEKEE come from the germline V gene (reference sequence). The CDR3 contains 15 residues. The DNA of the CDR3 is TGTGCCAGCAGCTCCCCGGCTTCAGCTAACTATGGCTACACCTTC. This sequence encodes CASSSPASANYGYTF.

This clonotype showed up many times. The gene calls are TRBV20-1 and TRBJ1-2; D unclear. Trimming pared 4 bases from V and 8 bases from J, leaving 11 bases between. The V gene's germline CDR1 is DFQATT and CDR2 SNEGSKA (reference sequence). This CDR3 spans 11 amino acids. In DNA, the CDR3 is TGCAGTGCTAAGGGAGGCGGGGGCTACACCTTC. Amino acids: CSAKGGGGYTF.

This clonotype was seen ten or more times. The rearrangement joins TRBV9 to TRBJ1-1; D unclear. From germline, CDR1 is SGDLS and CDR2 YYNGEE. The length of the CDR3 is 15 residues. V was shortened by 7 bases and J by 5 bases, with 21 bases between the two germline ends. The CDR3 DNA follows: TGTGCCAGCGCCCCGACGGGCCATTCTGGGACTGAAGCTTTCTTT. This sequence encodes CASAPTGHSGTEAFF.

This clonotype was recorded a few times. J is TRBJ1-6 and V is TRBV9; D is possibly TRBD1 (5 bases). Trimming stripped 3 bases from V and 8 bases from J, with 18 bases between. In germline, CDR1 is SGDLS, CDR2 YYNGEE. The CDR3 loop spans 16 amino acids. Here the CDR3 reads CASSAWDAPWYSPLHF. CDR3 bases: TGTGCCAGCAGCGCCTGGGACGCACCGTGGTATTCACCCCTCCACTTT.

This clonotype has ten or more counts. The chain joins TRBV10-1 to TRBJ2-3; 8 bases align to TRBD1. V lost 6 bases, J lost 5 bases, and 16 bases stayed unmatched. Germline V gives CDR1 WNHNN, CDR2 SYGVQD (reference sequence). CDR3 size: 17 residues. CDR3 nucleotides: TGCGCCAGCAGACCCGGCTGGACAGGGTCGGGAGAAGATACGCAGTATTTT. Translation gives CASRPGWTGSGEDTQYF.

This clonotype showed up many times. The chain couples TRBV6-5 to TRBJ1-3; D uncertain. Germline V gene sequence: CDR1 MNHEY, CDR2 SVGAGI. The CDR3 has 17 amino acids. Trimming stripped 0 bases from V and 5 bases from J, with 17 bases between. In DNA, the CDR3 is TGTGCCAGCAGTTACTCCGTTTCAGTGGGCCGTCGAAACACCATATATTTT. Encoded protein: CASSYSVSVGRRNTIYF.

V and J are TRBV4-1 and TRBJ1-3; D unresolved. CDR1 is MGHRA and CDR2 is YSYEKL in the germline V gene. V was cut by 1 base and J by 2 bases, with 15 bases left in between. The CDR3 runs to 17 residues. The CDR3 reads CASSQGPPGPAGNTIYF. Written as DNA, the CDR3 is TGCGCCAGCAGCCAAGGGCCCCCGGGTCCCGCTGGAAACACCATATATTTT.

This clonotype has ten or more counts. The chain employs TRBV11-2 and TRBJ1-1; tentatively, D is TRBD1 (6 bases). The length of the CDR3 is 13 residues. V lost 3 bases and J lost 4, with 9 bases in between. Germline CDR1 and CDR2: SGHAT and FQNNGV. This CDR3 reads CASSFPGATEAFF. The DNA for the CDR3 is TGTGCCAGCAGCTTTCCAGGGGCCACTGAAGCTTTCTTT.

This clonotype appeared many times. J is TRBJ2-3 and V is TRBV15, with D unclear. There are 14 residues in the CDR3. The germline V and J ends were trimmed by 8 bases and 2 bases, with 14 bases remaining between them. CDR1 LNHNV and CDR2 YYDKDF come from the germline V gene (reference sequence). CDR3 in amino acids: CATALTVNTDTQYF. The CDR3 coding sequence is TGTGCCACCGCGTTGACGGTGAACACAGATACGCAGTATTTT.

This clonotype was counted at least ten times. The chain has TRBV6-5 and TRBJ1-3; 9 positions match TRBD1. The germline gives CDR1 MNHEY, CDR2 SVGAGI. The CDR3 spans 14 residues. V lost 6 bases and J lost 4; bases outside the gene matches: 4. CDR3 DNA: TGTGCCAGCAGAGGGACAGGGAGGGGAAACACCATATATTTT. It specifies CASRGTGRGNTIYF.

V usage is TRBV6-5 and J usage is TRBJ2-4, with D perhaps assigned TRBD1 or TRBD2 (5 bases each). The CDR3 runs to 17 residues. The V gene's germline CDR1 is MNHEY and CDR2 SVGAGI. V gave up 0 bases and J gave up 0 bases, with 12 bases separating them. The CDR3 nucleotides read TGTGCCAGCAGTTACTCACCGCCAGGGACAGCCAAAAACATTCAGTACTTC. This gives the protein CASSYSPPGTAKNIQYF.

The sample holds a few counts of this clonotype. The chain joins TRBV15 to TRBJ2-5; no clear D. V was cut by 5 bases and J by 0 bases, with 1 base left in between. CDR1 is LNHNV and CDR2 is YYDKDF in the germline V gene (reference sequence). The CDR3 is 11 amino acids. The CDR3 sequence is CATSYQETQYF. Written as DNA, the CDR3 is TGTGCCACCAGCTACCAAGAGACCCAGTACTTC.

This clonotype was picked up many times. This chain links TRBV5-1 with TRBJ2-1; TRBD2 matches at 11 bases. V dropped 5 bases and J dropped 0; count of bases not matched to a gene: 7. CDR1 is SGHRS and CDR2 is YFSETQ in the germline V gene. The CDR3 consists of 17 residues. The CDR3 loop reads CASRRLAGGTSYNEQFF. The CDR3 DNA follows: TGCGCCAGCAGGAGGCTAGCGGGGGGAACCTCCTACAATGAGCAGTTCTTC.

This clonotype was found a few times. The chain carries TRBV20-1 and TRBJ2-7; D not resolved. The length of the CDR3 is 12 residues. Between the trimmed V and J ends, which lost 2 bases and 5 bases, there was a span of 10 bases. Germline lookup yields CDR1 DFQATT and CDR2 SNEGSKA (reference sequence). The CDR3 nucleotides are TGCAGTGCTAGACTAGGATCGCACGAGCAGTACTTC. Its translation is CSARLGSHEQYF.

As to this clonotype: Since a much larger clone is just one base distant, this may be a read error. The rearrangement joins TRBV5-4 to TRBJ2-3; D remains ambiguous. Germline CDR1 SGHNT, CDR2 YYREEE (reference sequence). The V end lost 3 bases, the J end lost 2 bases, and 4 bases lay between the germline ends. CDR3 size: 12 residues. The CDR3 reads CASSSHTDTQYF. The DNA of the CDR3 is TGTGCCAGCAGCTCCCACACAGATACGCAGTATTTT.

The table lists this clonotype with many counts. The chain employs TRBV19 and TRBJ2-1, with D perhaps matching TRBD1 or TRBD2 (5 bases each). The V end was cut by 5 bases, the J end by 5 bases, with 16 bases between. The CDR3 sequence is 15 residues long. Germline-derived CDR1 and CDR2 are LNHDA and SQIVND (reference sequence). The CDR3 sequence: CASSDRDGPNNEQFF. The CDR3 DNA is TGTGCCAGTAGTGACCGGGACGGACCAAACAATGAGCAGTTCTTC.

Only a few counts were recorded for this clonotype. The chain employs TRBV20-1 and TRBJ1-1; no firm D call. From germline, CDR1 is DFQATT and CDR2 SNEGSKA (reference sequence). With 5 bases removed from V and 7 bases from J, the gap between germline ends came to 26 bases. The CDR3 has 16 amino acids. CDR3 bases: TGCAGTGCTCGCACGGCCCCCAGGAAAGCACGCCTTGAAGCTTTCTTT. It yields the protein CSARTAPRKARLEAFF.